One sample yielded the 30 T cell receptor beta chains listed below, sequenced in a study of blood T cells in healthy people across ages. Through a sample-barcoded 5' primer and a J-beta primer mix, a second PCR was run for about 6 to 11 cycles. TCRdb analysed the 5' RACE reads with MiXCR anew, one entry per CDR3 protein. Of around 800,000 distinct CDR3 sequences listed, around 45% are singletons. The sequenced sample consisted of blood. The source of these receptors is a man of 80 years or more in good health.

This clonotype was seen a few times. CDR3 DNA: TGCAGTGCTAGTAAGGGTGGAGCGGGAAGGACAGATACGCAGTATTTT. Amino acid sequence: CSASKGGAGRTDTQYF. The chain combines TRBV20-1 with TRBJ2-3; TRBD2 agrees at 7 bases. The CDR3 length is 16 residues. With V trimmed by 3 bases and J by 3 bases, 12 bases remained unmatched. From germline, CDR1 is DFQATT and CDR2 SNEGSKA (reference sequence).

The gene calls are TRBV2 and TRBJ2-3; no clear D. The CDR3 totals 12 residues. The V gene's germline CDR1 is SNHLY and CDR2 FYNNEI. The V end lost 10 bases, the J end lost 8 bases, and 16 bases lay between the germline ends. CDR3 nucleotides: TGTGCCACCTTGTCGGCCACGAGTACGCAGTATTTT. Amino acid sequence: CATLSATSTQYF.

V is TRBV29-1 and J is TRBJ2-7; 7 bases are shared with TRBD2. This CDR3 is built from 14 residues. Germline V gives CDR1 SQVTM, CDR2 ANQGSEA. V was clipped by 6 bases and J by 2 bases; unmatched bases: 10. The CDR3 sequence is CSVTAGPPTYEQYF. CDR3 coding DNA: TGCAGCGTAACAGCGGGACCTCCCACCTACGAGCAGTACTTC.

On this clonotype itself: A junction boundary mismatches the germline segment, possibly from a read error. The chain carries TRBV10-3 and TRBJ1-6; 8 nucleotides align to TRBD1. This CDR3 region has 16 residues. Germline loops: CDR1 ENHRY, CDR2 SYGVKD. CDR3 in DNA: TGTGCCATCAGTGATGATCGGACAGGGAGTAATTCACCCCCCCACTTT. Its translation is CAISDDRTGSNSPPHF.

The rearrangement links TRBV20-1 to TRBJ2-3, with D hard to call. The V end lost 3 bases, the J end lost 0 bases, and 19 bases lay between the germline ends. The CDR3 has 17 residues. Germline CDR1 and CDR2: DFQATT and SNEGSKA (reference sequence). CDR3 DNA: TGCAGTGCTAGTCGACCGACTGCACGTTCTAGCACAGATACGCAGTATTTT. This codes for CSASRPTARSSTDTQYF.

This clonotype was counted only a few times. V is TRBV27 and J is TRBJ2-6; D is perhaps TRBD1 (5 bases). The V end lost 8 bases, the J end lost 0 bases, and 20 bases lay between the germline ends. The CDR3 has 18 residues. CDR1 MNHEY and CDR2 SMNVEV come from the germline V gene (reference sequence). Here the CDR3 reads CASLNAQTVLSGANVLTF. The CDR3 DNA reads TGTGCCAGCCTCAATGCCCAGACAGTACTCTCTGGGGCCAACGTCCTGACTTTC.

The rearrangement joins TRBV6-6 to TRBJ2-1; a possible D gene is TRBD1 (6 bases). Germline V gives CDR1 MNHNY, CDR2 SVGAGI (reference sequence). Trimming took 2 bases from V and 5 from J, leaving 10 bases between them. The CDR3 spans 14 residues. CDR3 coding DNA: TGTGCCAGCAGTTACGGACAGTTAAACAATGAGCAGTTCTTC. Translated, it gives CASSYGQLNNEQFF.

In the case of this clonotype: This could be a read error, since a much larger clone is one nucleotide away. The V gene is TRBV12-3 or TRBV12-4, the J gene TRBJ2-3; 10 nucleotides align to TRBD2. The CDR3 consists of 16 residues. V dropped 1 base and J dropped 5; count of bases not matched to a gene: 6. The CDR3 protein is CASSLGGLADIDTQYF. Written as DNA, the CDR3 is TGTGCCAGCAGTTTAGGAGGACTAGCGGACATAGATACGCAGTATTTT.

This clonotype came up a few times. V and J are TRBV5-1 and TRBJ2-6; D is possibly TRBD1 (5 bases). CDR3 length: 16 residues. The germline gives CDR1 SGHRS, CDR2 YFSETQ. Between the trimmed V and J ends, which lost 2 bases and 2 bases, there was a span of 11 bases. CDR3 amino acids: CASSFTGLAGANVLTF. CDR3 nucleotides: TGCGCCAGCAGCTTTACAGGTCTCGCTGGGGCCAACGTCCTGACTTTC.

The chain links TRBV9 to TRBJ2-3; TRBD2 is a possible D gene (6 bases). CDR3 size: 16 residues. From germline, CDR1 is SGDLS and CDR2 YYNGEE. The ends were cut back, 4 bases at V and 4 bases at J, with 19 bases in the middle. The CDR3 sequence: CASSPLGRGGADTQYF. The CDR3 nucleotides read TGTGCCAGCAGCCCGCTGGGGCGGGGAGGAGCAGATACGCAGTATTTT.

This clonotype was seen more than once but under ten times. CDR3: CASSLYRVGYEQYF. The CDR3 DNA reads TGCGCCAGCAGCTTGTATAGGGTAGGCTACGAGCAGTACTTC. The rearrangement links TRBV5-1 to TRBJ2-7, with D uncertain. Germline V gene sequence: CDR1 SGHRS, CDR2 YFSETQ. The CDR3 is 14 residues long. V was cut by 1 base and J by 3 bases, with 11 bases left in between.

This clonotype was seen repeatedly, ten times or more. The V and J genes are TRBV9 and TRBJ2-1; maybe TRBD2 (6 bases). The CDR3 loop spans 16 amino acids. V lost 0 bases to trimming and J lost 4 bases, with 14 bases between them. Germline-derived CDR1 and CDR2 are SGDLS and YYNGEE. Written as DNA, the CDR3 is TGTGCCAGCAGCGTAGGGCTAACGGGAGCGTACAATGAGCAGTTCTTC. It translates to CASSVGLTGAYNEQFF.

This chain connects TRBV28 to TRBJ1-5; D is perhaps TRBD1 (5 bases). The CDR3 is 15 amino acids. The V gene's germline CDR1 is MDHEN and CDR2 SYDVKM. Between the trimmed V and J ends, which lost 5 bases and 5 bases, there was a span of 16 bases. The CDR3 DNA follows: TGTGCCAGCAGTGACCGCCGAGGGGCGGATCAGCCCCAGCATTTT. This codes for CASSDRRGADQPQHF.

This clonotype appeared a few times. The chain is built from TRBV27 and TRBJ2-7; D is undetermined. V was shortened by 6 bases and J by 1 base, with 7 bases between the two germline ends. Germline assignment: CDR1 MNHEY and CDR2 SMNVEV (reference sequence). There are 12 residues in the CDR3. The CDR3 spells CASRAVSYEQYF. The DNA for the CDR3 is TGTGCCAGCAGGGCGGTGTCCTACGAGCAGTACTTC.

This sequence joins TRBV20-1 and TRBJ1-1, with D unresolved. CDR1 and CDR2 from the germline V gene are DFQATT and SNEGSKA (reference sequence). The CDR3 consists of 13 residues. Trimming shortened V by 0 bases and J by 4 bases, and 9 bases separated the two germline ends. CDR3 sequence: CSARESPSTEAFF. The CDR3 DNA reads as TGCAGTGCTAGAGAGTCCCCGAGCACTGAAGCTTTCTTT.

CDR3 in amino acids: CSAPYETDGYTF. The CDR3 DNA sequence: TGCAGTGCTCCGTATGAAACCGATGGCTACACCTTC. The gene calls are TRBV20-1 and TRBJ1-2, with D unclear. V was pared by 5 bases and J by 6 bases, with 13 bases between. The CDR3 runs 12 residues. CDR1 and CDR2 from the germline V gene are DFQATT and SNEGSKA (reference sequence).

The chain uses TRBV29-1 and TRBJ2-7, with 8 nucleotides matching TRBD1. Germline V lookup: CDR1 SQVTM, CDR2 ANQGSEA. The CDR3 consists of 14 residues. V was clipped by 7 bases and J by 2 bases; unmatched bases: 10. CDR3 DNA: TGCAGCGCTGGGACAGGACAGGGCACCTACGAGCAGTACTTC. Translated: CSAGTGQGTYEQYF.

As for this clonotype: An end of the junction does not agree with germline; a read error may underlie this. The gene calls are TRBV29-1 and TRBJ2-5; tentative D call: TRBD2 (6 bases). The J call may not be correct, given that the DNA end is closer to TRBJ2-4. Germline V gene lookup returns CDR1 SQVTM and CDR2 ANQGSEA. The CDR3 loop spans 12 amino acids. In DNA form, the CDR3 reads TGCAGCGCTGAACGGGAGTTTGACATTCAGTACTTC. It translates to CSAEREFDIQYF.

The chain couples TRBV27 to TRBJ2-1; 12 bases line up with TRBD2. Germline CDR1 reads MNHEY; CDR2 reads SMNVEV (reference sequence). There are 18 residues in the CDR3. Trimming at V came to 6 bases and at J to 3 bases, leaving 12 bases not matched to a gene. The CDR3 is CASRRLAGVPGNYNEQFF. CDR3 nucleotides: TGTGCCAGCAGAAGACTAGCGGGAGTCCCGGGAAACTACAATGAGCAGTTCTTC.

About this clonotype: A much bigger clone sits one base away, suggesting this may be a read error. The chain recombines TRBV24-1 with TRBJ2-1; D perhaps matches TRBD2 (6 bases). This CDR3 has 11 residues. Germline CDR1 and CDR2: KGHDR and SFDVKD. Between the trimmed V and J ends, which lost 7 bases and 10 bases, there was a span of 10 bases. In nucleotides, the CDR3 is TGTGCCACCAGCGGGGGAATGGAGCAGTTCTTC. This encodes CATSGGMEQFF.

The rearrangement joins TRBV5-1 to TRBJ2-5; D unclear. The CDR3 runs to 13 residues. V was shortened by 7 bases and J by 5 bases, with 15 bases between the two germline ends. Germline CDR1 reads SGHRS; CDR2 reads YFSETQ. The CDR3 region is CASYNRGGETQYF. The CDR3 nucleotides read TGCGCCAGCTACAATCGCGGCGGCGAGACCCAGTACTTC.

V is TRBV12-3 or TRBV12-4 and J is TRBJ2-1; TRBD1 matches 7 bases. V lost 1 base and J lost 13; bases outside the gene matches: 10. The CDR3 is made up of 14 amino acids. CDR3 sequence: CASSLEGARGTQFF. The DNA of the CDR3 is TGTGCCAGCAGTTTAGAGGGGGCGAGGGGGACCCAGTTCTTC.

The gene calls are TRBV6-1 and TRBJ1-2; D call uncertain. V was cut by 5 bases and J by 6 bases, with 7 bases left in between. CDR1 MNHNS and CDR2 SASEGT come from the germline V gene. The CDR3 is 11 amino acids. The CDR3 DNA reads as TGTGCCAGCAGTCCCCGGAATGGCTACACCTTC. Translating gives CASSPRNGYTF.

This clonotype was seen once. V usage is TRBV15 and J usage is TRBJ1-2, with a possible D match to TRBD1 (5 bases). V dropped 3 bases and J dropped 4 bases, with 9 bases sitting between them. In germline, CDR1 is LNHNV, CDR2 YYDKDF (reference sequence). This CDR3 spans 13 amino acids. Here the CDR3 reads CATSSGTFYGYTF. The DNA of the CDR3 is TGTGCCACCAGCAGTGGGACCTTCTATGGCTACACCTTC.

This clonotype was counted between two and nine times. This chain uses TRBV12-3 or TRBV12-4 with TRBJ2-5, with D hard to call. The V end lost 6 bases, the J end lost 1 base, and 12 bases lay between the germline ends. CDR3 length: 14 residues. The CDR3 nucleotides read TGTGCCAGCAGCCCAATAGGCCGCCAAGAGACCCAGTACTTC. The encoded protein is CASSPIGRQETQYF.

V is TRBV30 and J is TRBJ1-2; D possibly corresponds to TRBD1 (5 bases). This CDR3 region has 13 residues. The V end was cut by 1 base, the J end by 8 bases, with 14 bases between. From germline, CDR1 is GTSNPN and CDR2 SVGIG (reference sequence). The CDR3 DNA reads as TGTGCCTGGAGTGGGAAGGGGACCAGCGGCTACACCTTC. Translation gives CAWSGKGTSGYTF.

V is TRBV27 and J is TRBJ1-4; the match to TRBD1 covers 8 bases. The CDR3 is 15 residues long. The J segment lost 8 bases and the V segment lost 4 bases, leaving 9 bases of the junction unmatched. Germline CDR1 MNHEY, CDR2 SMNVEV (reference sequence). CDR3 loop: CASSSSTGAGEKLFF. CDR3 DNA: TGTGCCAGCAGTTCATCGACAGGGGCTGGCGAAAAACTGTTTTTT.

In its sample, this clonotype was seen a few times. As DNA, the CDR3 is TGTGCCACCAGTGACCTGACTAGCGGAGCCTACAATGAGCAGTTCTTC. It translates to CATSDLTSGAYNEQFF. V is TRBV24-1 and J is TRBJ2-1; 9 bases line up with TRBD2. Trimming cost V 4 bases and J 2 bases; bases outside gene matches: 5. Per the germline V gene, CDR1 is KGHDR and CDR2 is SFDVKD. This CDR3 has 16 amino acids.

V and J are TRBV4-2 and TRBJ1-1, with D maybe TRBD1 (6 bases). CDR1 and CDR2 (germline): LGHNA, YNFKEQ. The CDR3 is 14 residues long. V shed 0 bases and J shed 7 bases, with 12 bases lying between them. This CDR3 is CASSQDRGTNEAFF. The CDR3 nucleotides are TGTGCCAGCAGCCAAGATCGGGGGACAAATGAAGCTTTCTTT.

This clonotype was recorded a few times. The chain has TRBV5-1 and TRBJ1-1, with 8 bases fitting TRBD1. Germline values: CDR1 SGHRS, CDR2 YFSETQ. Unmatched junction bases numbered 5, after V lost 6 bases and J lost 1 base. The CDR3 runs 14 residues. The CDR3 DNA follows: TGCGCCAGCAACAGGGGGTCGGGGAACACTGAAGCTTTCTTT. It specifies CASNRGSGNTEAFF.